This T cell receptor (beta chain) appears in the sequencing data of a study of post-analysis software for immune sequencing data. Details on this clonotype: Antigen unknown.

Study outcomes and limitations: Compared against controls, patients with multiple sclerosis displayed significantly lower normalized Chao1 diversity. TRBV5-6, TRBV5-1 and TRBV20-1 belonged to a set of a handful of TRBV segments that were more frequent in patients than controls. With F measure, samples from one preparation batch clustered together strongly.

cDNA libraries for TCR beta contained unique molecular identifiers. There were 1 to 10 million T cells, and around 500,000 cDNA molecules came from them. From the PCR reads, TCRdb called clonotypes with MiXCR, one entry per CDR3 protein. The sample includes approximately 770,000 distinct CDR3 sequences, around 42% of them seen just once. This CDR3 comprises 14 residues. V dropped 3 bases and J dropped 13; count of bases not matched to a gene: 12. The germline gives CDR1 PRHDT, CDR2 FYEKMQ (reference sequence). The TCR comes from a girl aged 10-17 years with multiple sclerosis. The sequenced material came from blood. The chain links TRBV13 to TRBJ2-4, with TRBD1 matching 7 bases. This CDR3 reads CASSLGTDELRQYF. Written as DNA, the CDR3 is TGTGCCAGCAGCTTGGGGACAGACGAACTAAGGCAGTACTTC.